Sequencing of this T cell receptor (beta chain) was carried out in a study of blood T cell repertoires in COVID-19. For the study at large: COVID-19 samples, acute and convalescent, were from the United States, Italy and Spain. T cells, B-cell-depleted T cells, or PBMCs provided the cDNA or gDNA that served as material.

Participant reports of clinical history set cohort assignment. Per the original data handling: Estimated nucleated cell counts came from reference gene primer amplification. Generated by immunoSEQ multiplex PCR, the TCRdb table keeps only in-frame clones and is missing some. The V and J calls and the clone size are those of that table, but D and trimming were determined from the DNA. Among approximately 440,000 clones listed, about 90% were seen once. Sequencing was performed on PBMCs or T cells enriched from blood (not recorded which). The receptor was derived from a man aged 18 to 29 who had recovered from COVID-19.

The CDR3: CSVQRSGANVLTF. In DNA form, the CDR3 reads TGCAGCGTCCAGCGCTCTGGGGCCAACGTCCTGACTTTC. The V call is TRBV29-1, the J call TRBJ2-6, with unresolved D. Germline CDR1 SQVTM, CDR2 ANQGSEA. The CDR3 contains 13 residues. Trimming took off 6 bases at V and 0 bases at J, with 6 bases between the two ends.